The clone carrying this TCR beta chain was counted between two and nine times. The sample is drawn from a study of blood T cell repertoires in COVID-19. The wider study: COVID-19 samples collected from the United States, Italy and Spain covered acute and convalescent phases. T cells, B-cell-depleted T cells, or PBMCs provided the cDNA or gDNA that served as material.

Per the original methods: Reference gene primer amplification gave nucleated cell count estimates. TCRdb keeps only in-frame clones here, not all; method: immunoSEQ multiplex PCR. The V and J calls and clone size come from that table; D and trimming were worked out from the DNA. The profile shows under 200,000 clones, 70% to 80% of them singletons. CDR1 is LNHDA and CDR2 is SQIVND in the germline V gene (reference sequence). With V trimmed by 5 bases and J by 4 bases, 14 bases remained unmatched. The CDR3 runs to 16 residues. Seattle's enrolled individuals joined amid active infection and were then monitored longitudinally.

This TCR came from a woman between 40 and 55 years old with COVID-19, enrolled during active disease. V is TRBV19 and J is TRBJ2-7; 7 bases are shared with TRBD1. Source material: peripheral blood. CDR3 DNA sequence: TGTGCCAGTAGTCGAATAAAAACAGGGGATTCGTACGAGCAGTACTTC. This translates into CASSRIKTGDSYEQYF.